This entry lists 20 T cell receptor beta chains sequenced from one sample in a study of control samples from healthy donors and cancer patients (dated by TCRdb to the early 2020s). The library was made by the immunoSEQ multiplex PCR assay. TCRdb stores this immuneACCESS table with in-frame sequences only. Part of the clones is absent; in the studies checked, under half of the shortfall reflects unresolved V genes, and no reason is known for the rest. This sample has 24,000 or so clones in its table, and around 85% of those were observed once. The top ten clonotypes cover about two fifths of the sample. The sequencing input was PBMCs. These receptors all stem from a man in his sixties with head and neck cancer.

This clone appeared a single time. This rearrangement joins TRBV2 to TRBJ2-2, with D possibly being TRBD1 (6 bases). The CDR3 is made up of 15 amino acids. The V end lost 8 bases, the J end lost 4 bases, and 17 bases lay between the germline ends. Germline assignment: CDR1 SNHLY and CDR2 FYNNEI. CDR3 in amino acids: CASRIVQGSTGELFF. The CDR3 DNA sequence: TGTGCCAGCCGGATCGTCCAGGGGAGCACCGGGGAGCTGTTTTTT.

Here the CDR3 DNA reads TGTGCCAGCAGTTTCGGACTAGCGAAGAATGAGCAGTTCTTC. This encodes CASSFGLAKNEQFF. The gene calls are TRBV6-5 and TRBJ2-1, with 9 bases matching TRBD2. With 4 bases clipped from V and 7 bases from J, the junction kept 5 bases outside the gene matches. CDR3 length equals 14 residues. The V gene's germline CDR1 is MNHEY and CDR2 SVGAGI.

The genes are TRBV5-5 and TRBJ1-2; 7 bases fit TRBD1. With V trimmed by 4 bases and J by 8 bases, 8 bases remained unmatched. CDR1 is SGHKS and CDR2 is YYEKEE in the germline V gene (reference sequence). CDR3 size: 13 residues. The CDR3 nucleotides read TGTGCCAGCAGCCCCGACAGGGTGGTCGGCTACACCTTC. This encodes CASSPDRVVGYTF.

The chain recombines TRBV4-1 with TRBJ2-1; 13 bases line up with TRBD2. J lost 4 bases, V lost 4 bases, and 1 base had no gene match. CDR1 is MGHRA and CDR2 is YSYEKL in the germline V gene. The CDR3 runs to 15 residues. In DNA, the CDR3 is TGCGCCAGCAGCCCGACTAGCGGGAGGTACAATGAGCAGTTCTTC. This encodes CASSPTSGRYNEQFF.

This clone showed up just a few times. The chain combines TRBV6-5 with TRBJ1-2; tentative D call: TRBD1 (6 bases). The CDR3 has 15 amino acids. The germline V and J ends were trimmed by 2 bases and 8 bases, with 18 bases remaining between them. Germline-derived CDR1 and CDR2 are MNHEY and SVGAGI. CDR3 DNA sequence: TGTGCCAGCAGTTACGGAGGGGGGCAGGTGTTCGGCTACACCTTC. Translating gives CASSYGGGQVFGYTF.

The chain has TRBV21-1 and TRBJ2-1; the table calls TRBD2, which could not be checked here. TRBV21-1 is classified as a pseudogene. This CDR3 is built from 15 residues. CDR3 residues: CASSKVTSGRNEQFF. CDR3 coding DNA: TGTGCCAGCAGCAAAGTAACTAGCGGGCGCAATGAGCAGTTCTTC.

The V call is TRBV5-6, the J call TRBJ2-1; D gene uncertain. The germline V gene encodes CDR1 SGHDT and CDR2 YYEEEE. CDR3 size: 11 residues. V was cut by 4 bases and J by 4 bases, with 3 bases left in between. The CDR3 DNA follows: TGTGCCAGCAGCAAGTACAATGAGCAGTTCTTC. This sequence encodes CASSKYNEQFF.

V gene TRBV5-6 combines with J gene TRBJ1-4, with D unresolved. Trimming removed 4 bases from V and 5 bases from J, with 15 bases in between. CDR1 and CDR2 (germline): SGHDT, YYEEEE. The CDR3 loop spans 15 amino acids. The CDR3 nucleotides read TGTGCCAGCAGCGTACCGGGAGAGACCAATGAAAAACTGTTTTTT. It is translated as CASSVPGETNEKLFF.

This clone was seen only a few times. This same CDR3 is encoded by further DNA sequences in the sample. V is TRBV15 and J is TRBJ1-4, with 8 bases matching TRBD1. Trimming cost V 0 bases and J 5 bases; bases outside gene matches: 2. The CDR3 has 15 residues. Germline CDR1 is LNHNV and CDR2 is YYDKDF (reference sequence). The CDR3 nucleotides are TGTGCCACCAGCAGAGACAGGGGGCGGAATGAAAAACTGTTTTTT. Translated, it gives CATSRDRGRNEKLFF.

The chain is built from TRBV14 and TRBJ2-1; D gene uncertain. CDR1 SGHDN and CDR2 FVKESK come from the germline V gene. V lost 0 bases to trimming and J lost 8 bases, with 8 bases between them. This CDR3 spans 13 amino acids. CDR3 sequence reads: CASSQDNSDEQFF. CDR3 coding DNA: TGTGCCAGCAGCCAAGATAACAGCGATGAGCAGTTCTTC.

V gene TRBV29-1 combines with J gene TRBJ1-1, with a weak D call TRBD1 (5 bases). V shed 7 bases and J shed 2 bases, with 8 bases lying between them. CDR1 is SQVTM and CDR2 is ANQGSEA in the germline V gene. The CDR3 is 11 residues long. This CDR3 is CSGRGNTEAFF. CDR3 bases: TGCAGCGGAAGGGGAAACACTGAAGCTTTCTTT. Full variable domain (rest looked up from reference TRBV29-1 and TRBJ1-1): SAVISQKPSRDICQRGTSLTIQCQVDSQVTMMFWYRQQPGQSLTLIATANQGSEATYESGFVIDKFPISRPNLTFSTLTVSNMSPEDSSIYLCSGRGNTEAFFGQGTRLTVV.

The rearrangement uses TRBV7-9 and TRBJ2-1, with D tentatively TRBD2 (5 bases). Trimming took 2 bases from V and 9 from J, leaving 14 bases between them. Per the germline V gene, CDR1 is SEHNR and CDR2 is FQNEAQ (reference sequence). CDR3 length equals 14 residues. The CDR3 coding sequence is TGTGCCAGCAGCTTAAACCGGCTAGGAGGTGAGCAGTTCTTC. This sequence encodes CASSLNRLGGEQFF. Supplemented by reference TRBV7-9 and TRBJ2-1, the full variable domain reads DTGVSQNPRHKITKRGQNVTFRCDPISEHNRLYWYRQTLGQGPEFLTYFQNEAQLEKSRLLSDRFSAERPKGSFSTLEIQRTEQGDSAMYLCASSLNRLGGEQFFGPGTRLTVL.

This chain connects TRBV9 to TRBJ2-3; TRBD1 is a possible D gene (6 bases). CDR1 and CDR2 (germline): SGDLS, YYNGEE. V shed 0 bases and J shed 2 bases, with 13 bases lying between them. This CDR3 is built from 16 residues. The CDR3 protein is CASSVEGVGTTDTQYF. The CDR3 region has the DNA TGTGCCAGCAGCGTAGAGGGGGTGGGGACCACAGATACGCAGTATTTT.

This clone occurred once. The J gene is TRBJ2-1, the V gene TRBV5-1; perhaps TRBD2 as D (5 bases). Per germline, CDR1 SGHRS and CDR2 YFSETQ. The V end lost 0 bases, the J end lost 2 bases, and 6 bases lay between the germline ends. This CDR3 spans 14 amino acids. CDR3 sequence reads: CASSLELAYNEQFF. The DNA for the CDR3 is TGCGCCAGCAGCTTGGAACTAGCCTACAATGAGCAGTTCTTC. The variable domain in full, with the rest retrieved from reference TRBV5-1 and TRBJ2-1, is KAGVTQTPRYLIKTRGQQVTLSCSPISGHRSVSWYQQTPGQGLQFLFEYFSETQRNKGNFPGRFSGRQFSNSRSEMNVSTLELGDSALYLCASSLELAYNEQFFGPGTRLTVL.

The chain uses TRBV18 and TRBJ1-2; D perhaps matches TRBD1 (6 bases). Trimming took off 0 bases at V and 4 bases at J, with 6 bases between the two ends. Germline CDR1 reads KGHSH; CDR2 reads LQKENI. The CDR3 totals 13 residues. CDR3: CASSPPGAYGYTF. In nucleotides, the CDR3 is TGTGCCAGCTCACCACCGGGGGCCTATGGCTACACCTTC.

The gene calls are TRBV6-5 and TRBJ2-7; D unclear. Germline CDR1 and CDR2: MNHEY and SVGAGI. V lost 11 bases, J lost 2 bases, and 16 bases lay in between. The CDR3 is made up of 13 amino acids. DNA of the CDR3: TGTGCCGTACTATTGGGGATAACCTACGAGCAGTACGTC. Its translation is CAVLLGITYEQYV.

This chain uses TRBV30 with TRBJ2-7, with 10 nucleotides matching TRBD2. Germline assignment: CDR1 GTSNPN and CDR2 SVGIG (reference sequence). The CDR3 is made up of 15 amino acids. V shed 2 bases and J 4 bases; nucleotides not matched to a gene: 8. The CDR3 loop is CAWSLGLAGDYEQYF. DNA of the CDR3: TGTGCCTGGAGTCTAGGTCTAGCGGGGGATTACGAGCAGTACTTC.

The V and J genes are TRBV19 and TRBJ1-1; 10 bases are shared with TRBD1. V lost 5 bases, J lost 4 bases, and 16 bases stayed unmatched. There are 18 residues in the CDR3. The germline CDR1 and CDR2 sequences are LNHDA and SQIVND (reference sequence). CDR3 sequence reads: CASSPAGTGAWAGTEAFF. The CDR3 DNA reads TGTGCCAGTAGTCCGGCTGGGACAGGGGCCTGGGCGGGCACTGAAGCTTTCTTT.

This clone was recorded once. The chain couples TRBV6-5 to TRBJ2-7; tentatively, D is TRBD2 (5 bases). The CDR3 is 15 amino acids. Per germline, CDR1 MNHEY and CDR2 SVGAGI. V was clipped by 8 bases and J by 0 bases, with 17 bases between them. CDR3 in DNA: TGTGCCAGCTGTCCCAAACCGGGGAGCTCCTACGAGCAGTACGTC. Its translation: CASCPKPGSSYEQYV.

There are a few counts of this clone. Other DNA sequences in this specimen translate into the identical CDR3. This rearrangement joins TRBV13 to TRBJ2-3, with D tentatively TRBD2 (6 bases). The germline V gene has CDR1 PRHDT and CDR2 FYEKMQ (reference sequence). The CDR3 is 14 amino acids. Trimming took 5 bases from V and 2 from J, leaving 11 bases between them. CDR3 nucleotides: TGTGCCAGCAGCCCATGGGACTCCACAGATACGCAGTATTTT. It codes for CASSPWDSTDTQYF. Combining the CDR3 with reference TRBV13 and TRBJ2-3 gives the whole variable domain AAGVIQSPRHLIKEKRETATLKCYPIPRHDTVYWYQQGPGQDPQFLISFYEKMQSDKGSIPDRFSAQQFSDYHSELNMSSLELGDSALYFCASSPWDSTDTQYFGPGTRLTVL.